At least ten counts were recorded for the clone carrying this T cell receptor (beta chain). Its matching antigen is unknown. The data belong to a study of CD8 T cells in ankylosing spondylitis. General study points: Roughly eight highly homologous variants made up a TCR beta motif that seemed to typify ankylosing spondylitis blood.

The germline gives CDR1 MNHEY, CDR2 SVGEGT. The V and J ends lost 3 bases and 7 bases respectively, with 10 bases between them. The CDR3 length is 13 residues. Quantitative barcoded 5'-RACE was used to prepare TCR beta libraries. TCRdb passed the 5' RACE reads through MiXCR, listing each CDR3 protein once. Found here are roughly 180,000 distinct CDR3 sequences, roughly 13% of them singletons; the top ten hold approximately 10%. The chain recombines TRBV6-2 or TRBV6-3 with TRBJ1-5; no firm D call. The sample comprised blood, either unsorted or a sorted T cell fraction (not recorded which). The clonotype originates from a female donor with ankylosing spondylitis or in good health (not recorded which). The CDR3 DNA reads as TGTGCCAGCAGTTATGGGGTAAGCCAGCCCCAGCATTTT. Its protein product is CASSYGVSQPQHF.